This T cell receptor beta chain was captured by sequencing in a study of shared T cell receptors in the human thymus. This table comes from immunoSEQ multiplex PCR, and its TCRdb copy is limited to in-frame clones, with some not included. The sample gives over 650,000 clones, approximately 87% of which show up once; 0.0094% is in the top ten. The CDR3 is 15 amino acids. V dropped 6 bases and J dropped 5 bases, with 17 bases sitting between them. Germline CDR1 and CDR2: MDHEN and SYDVKM. The same data also went into a second study, on human thymus T cells. That paper notes: Thymic tissue was derived from resections collected during corrective heart surgery. Use of V and J genes seemed skewed within the thymic and blood repertoires. In unrelated individuals, thymic repertoires overlapped highly, according to related research.

The sequence came from a boy under two years old with a congenital heart defect. This rearrangement joins TRBV28 to TRBJ1-5; D is perhaps TRBD1 (5 bases). Sequences were obtained from thymocytes. The CDR3 nucleotides read TGTGCCAGCAGCCCACAAGGCGGCAGGGATCAGCCCCAGCATTTT. The encoded protein is CASSPQGGRDQPQHF.